Below are 4 T cell receptor beta chains sequenced from a single sample in a study of blood T cell repertoires in COVID-19. Clones were read by immunoSEQ multiplex PCR, and TCRdb kept only the in-frame ones, dropping some. The data hold 200,000 to 250,000 clones, with roughly 86% observed a single time. The sample taken for sequencing was peripheral blood. Source of these receptors: a woman between 45 and 65 years old with COVID-19, enrolled during active disease.

The J gene is TRBJ1-1, the V gene TRBV28, with D perhaps TRBD1 (5 bases). In germline, CDR1 is MDHEN, CDR2 SYDVKM. Between the trimmed V and J ends, which lost 10 bases and 8 bases, there was a span of 17 bases. The CDR3 totals 12 residues. The CDR3, as DNA: TGTGCCACCACCGGAGGGGTAACCGAAGCTTTCTTT. It is translated as CATTGGVTEAFF. The full variable domain, with the rest looked up from reference TRBV28 and TRBJ1-1, is DVKVTQSSRYLVKRTGEKVFLECVQDMDHENMFWYRQDPGLGLRLIYFSYDVKMKEKGDIPEGYSVSREKKERFSLILESASTNQTSMYLCATTGGVTEAFFGQGTRLTVV.

V and J are TRBV5-1 and TRBJ1-1; possible D gene TRBD1, 5 bases. With 0 bases removed from V and 7 bases from J, the gap between germline ends came to 16 bases. The CDR3 extends over 15 amino acids. CDR1 and CDR2 from the germline V gene are SGHRS and YFSETQ. The CDR3 protein is CASSLVGVGGREAFF. CDR3 DNA sequence: TGCGCCAGCAGCTTGGTAGGGGTCGGGGGACGTGAAGCTTTCTTT.

The V call is TRBV5-1, the J call TRBJ2-5; D might be TRBD1 (6 bases). The germline V and J ends were trimmed by 4 bases and 2 bases, with 15 bases remaining between them. This CDR3 has 15 residues. Germline V CDR1 and CDR2: SGHRS, YFSETQ. CDR3 DNA sequence: TGCGCCAGCAGCCCCGGGACACAGATTCAAGAGACCCAGTACTTC. It specifies CASSPGTQIQETQYF.

The chain carries TRBV6-5 and TRBJ1-1; 7 bases are shared with TRBD1. Unmatched junction bases numbered 17, after V lost 8 bases and J lost 11 bases. Germline V gene sequence: CDR1 MNHEY, CDR2 SVGAGI. The CDR3 is 14 residues long. This CDR3 is CASHRTIKGARAFF. The CDR3 DNA follows: TGTGCCAGCCACCGTACAATAAAGGGGGCGAGGGCTTTCTTT.